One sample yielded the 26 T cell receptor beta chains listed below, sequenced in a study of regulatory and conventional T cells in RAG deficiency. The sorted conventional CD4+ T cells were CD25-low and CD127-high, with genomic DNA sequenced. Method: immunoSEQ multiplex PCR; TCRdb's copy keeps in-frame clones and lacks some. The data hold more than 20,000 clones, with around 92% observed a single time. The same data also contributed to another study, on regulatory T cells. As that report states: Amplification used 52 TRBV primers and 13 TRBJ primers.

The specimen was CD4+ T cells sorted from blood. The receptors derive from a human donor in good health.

CDR3 coding DNA: TGTGCCAGCAGCTCACAAGGACTAGCGGGAATCAACATTCAGTACTTC. Amino acids: CASSSQGLAGINIQYF. The chain employs TRBV7-2 and TRBJ2-4; TRBD2 matches at 12 bases. Germline CDR1 is SGHTA and CDR2 is FQGNSA. This CDR3 spans 16 amino acids. The ends lost 4 bases at V and 7 bases at J; junction bases unmatched: 8.

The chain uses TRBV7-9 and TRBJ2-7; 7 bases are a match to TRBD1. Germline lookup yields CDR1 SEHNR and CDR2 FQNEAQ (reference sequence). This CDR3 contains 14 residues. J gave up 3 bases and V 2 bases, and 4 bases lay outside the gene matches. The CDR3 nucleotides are TGTGCCAGCAGCTTACTGGGACAGATCTACGAGCAGTACTTC. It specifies CASSLLGQIYEQYF. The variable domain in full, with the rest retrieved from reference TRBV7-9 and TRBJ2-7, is DTGVSQNPRHKITKRGQNVTFRCDPISEHNRLYWYRQTLGQGPEFLTYFQNEAQLEKSRLLSDRFSAERPKGSFSTLEIQRTEQGDSAMYLCASSLLGQIYEQYFGPGTRLTVT.

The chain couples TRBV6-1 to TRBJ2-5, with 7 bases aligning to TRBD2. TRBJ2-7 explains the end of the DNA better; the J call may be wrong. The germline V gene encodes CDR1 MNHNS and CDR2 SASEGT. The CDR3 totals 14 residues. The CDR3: CATAPGGLSYEQYF. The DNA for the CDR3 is TGTGCCACCGCCCCGGGGGGTTTATCCTACGAGCAGTACTTC.

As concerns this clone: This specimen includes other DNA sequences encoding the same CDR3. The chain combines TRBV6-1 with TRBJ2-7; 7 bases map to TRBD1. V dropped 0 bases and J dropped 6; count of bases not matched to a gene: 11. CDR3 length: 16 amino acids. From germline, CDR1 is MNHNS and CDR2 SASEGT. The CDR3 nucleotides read TGTGCCAGCAGTGAAGCGACGACAGGGTCTTCTTCCGAGCAGTACTTC. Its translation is CASSEATTGSSSEQYF.

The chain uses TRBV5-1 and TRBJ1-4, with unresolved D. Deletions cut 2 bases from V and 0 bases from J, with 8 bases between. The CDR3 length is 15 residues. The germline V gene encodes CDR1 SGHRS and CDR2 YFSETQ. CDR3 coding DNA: TGCGCCAGCAGCTTTCTGCCGGCAACTAATGAAAAACTGTTTTTT. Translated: CASSFLPATNEKLFF.

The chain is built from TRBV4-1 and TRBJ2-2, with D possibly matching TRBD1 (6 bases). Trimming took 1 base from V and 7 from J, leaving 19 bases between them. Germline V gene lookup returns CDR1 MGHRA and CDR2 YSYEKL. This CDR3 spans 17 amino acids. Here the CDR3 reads CASSQAVTGISGGELFF. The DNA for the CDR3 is TGCGCCAGCAGCCAAGCGGTAACAGGGATAAGTGGCGGGGAGCTGTTTTTT.

The CDR3 DNA reads TGTGCCAGCAGCCAAGTCGCGTCTGAAGCTTTCTTT. This codes for CASSQVASEAFF. This chain joins TRBV14 and TRBJ1-1; D gene unclear. CDR3 length: 12 amino acids. The V gene's germline CDR1 is SGHDN and CDR2 FVKESK. Trimming cost V 1 base and J 6 bases, with 6 bases left between them.

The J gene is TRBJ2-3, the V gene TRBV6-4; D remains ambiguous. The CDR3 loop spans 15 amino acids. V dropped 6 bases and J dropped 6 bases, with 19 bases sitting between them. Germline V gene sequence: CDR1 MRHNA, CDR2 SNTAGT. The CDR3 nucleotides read TGTGCCAGCAGCCTTACGTCCGGACGCCACGATACGCAGTATTTT. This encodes CASSLTSGRHDTQYF.

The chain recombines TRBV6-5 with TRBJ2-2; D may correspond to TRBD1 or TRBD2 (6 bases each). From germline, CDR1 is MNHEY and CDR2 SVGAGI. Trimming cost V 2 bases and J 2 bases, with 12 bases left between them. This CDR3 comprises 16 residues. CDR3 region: CASSYGPGGNTGELFF. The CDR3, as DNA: TGTGCCAGCAGTTACGGTCCCGGGGGCAACACCGGGGAGCTGTTTTTT.

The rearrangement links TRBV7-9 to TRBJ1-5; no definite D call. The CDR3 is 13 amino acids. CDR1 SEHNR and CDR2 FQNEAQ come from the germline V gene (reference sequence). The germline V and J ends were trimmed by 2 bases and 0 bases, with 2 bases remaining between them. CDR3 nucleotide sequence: TGTGCCAGCAGCTTACTTAGCAATCAGCCCCAGCATTTT. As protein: CASSLLSNQPQHF.

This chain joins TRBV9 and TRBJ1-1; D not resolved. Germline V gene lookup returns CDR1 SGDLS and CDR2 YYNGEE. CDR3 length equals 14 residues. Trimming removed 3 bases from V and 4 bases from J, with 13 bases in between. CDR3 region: CASSAGSLGTEAFF. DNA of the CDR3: TGTGCCAGCAGCGCAGGATCATTGGGCACTGAAGCTTTCTTT.

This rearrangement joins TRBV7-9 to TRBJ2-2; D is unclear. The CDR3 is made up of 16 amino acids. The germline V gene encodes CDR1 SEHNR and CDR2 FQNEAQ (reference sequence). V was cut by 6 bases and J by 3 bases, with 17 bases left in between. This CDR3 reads CASRLPPRFDTGELFF. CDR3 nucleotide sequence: TGTGCCAGCAGACTTCCCCCTAGGTTTGACACCGGGGAGCTGTTTTTT.

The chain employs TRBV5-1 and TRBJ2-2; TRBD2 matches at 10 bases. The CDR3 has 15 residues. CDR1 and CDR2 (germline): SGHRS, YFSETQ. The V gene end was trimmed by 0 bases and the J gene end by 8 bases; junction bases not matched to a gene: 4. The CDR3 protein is CASSLATSGKGELFF. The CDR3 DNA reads TGCGCCAGCAGCTTGGCCACTAGCGGGAAGGGGGAGCTGTTTTTT.

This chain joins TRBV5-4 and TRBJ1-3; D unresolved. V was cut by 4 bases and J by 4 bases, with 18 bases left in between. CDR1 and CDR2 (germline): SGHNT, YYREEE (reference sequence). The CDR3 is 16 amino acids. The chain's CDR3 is CASSLGGSMAGNTIYF. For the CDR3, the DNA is TGTGCCAGCAGCCTTGGCGGATCCATGGCCGGAAACACCATATATTTT. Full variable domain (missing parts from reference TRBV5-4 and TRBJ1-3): ETGVTQSPTHLIKTRGQQVTLRCSSQSGHNTVSWYQQALGQGPQFIFQYYREEENGRGNFPPRFSGLQFPNYSSELNVNALELDDSALYLCASSLGGSMAGNTIYFGEGSWLTVV.

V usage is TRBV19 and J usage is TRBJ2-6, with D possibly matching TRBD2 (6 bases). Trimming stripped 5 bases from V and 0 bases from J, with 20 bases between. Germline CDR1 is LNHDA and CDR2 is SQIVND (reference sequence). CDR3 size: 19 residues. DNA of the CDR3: TGTGCCAGTAGTCCTGCGGGAAAAATGCCCGGCTCTGGGGCCAACGTCCTGACTTTC. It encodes CASSPAGKMPGSGANVLTF.

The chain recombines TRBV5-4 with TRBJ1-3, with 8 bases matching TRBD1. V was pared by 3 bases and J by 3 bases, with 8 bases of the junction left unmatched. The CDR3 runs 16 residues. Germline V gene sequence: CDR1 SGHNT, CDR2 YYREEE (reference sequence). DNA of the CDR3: TGTGCCAGCAGCTCACAGGGGGGGGTACGTGGAAACACCATATATTTT. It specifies CASSSQGGVRGNTIYF.

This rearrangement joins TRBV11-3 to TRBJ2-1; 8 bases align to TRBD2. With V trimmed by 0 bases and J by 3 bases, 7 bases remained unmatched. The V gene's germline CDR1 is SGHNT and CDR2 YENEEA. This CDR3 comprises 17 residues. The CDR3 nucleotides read TGTGCCAGCAGCTTAGAACGTACGGGAGGGAACTACAATGAGCAGTTCTTC. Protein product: CASSLERTGGNYNEQFF.

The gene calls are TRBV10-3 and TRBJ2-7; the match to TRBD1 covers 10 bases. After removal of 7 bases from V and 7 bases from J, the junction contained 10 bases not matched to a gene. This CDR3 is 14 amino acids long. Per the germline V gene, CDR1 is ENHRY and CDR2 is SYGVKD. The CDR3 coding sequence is TGTGCCATCACCCCAAGACAGGGGGCGAGGGAGCAGTACTTC. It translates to CAITPRQGAREQYF.

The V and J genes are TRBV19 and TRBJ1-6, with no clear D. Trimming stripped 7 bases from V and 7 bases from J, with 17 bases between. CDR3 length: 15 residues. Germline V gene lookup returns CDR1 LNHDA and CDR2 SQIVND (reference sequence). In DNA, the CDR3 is TGTGCCAGTAACTCAAGGTCTGACGCCAATTCACCCCTCCACTTT. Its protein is CASNSRSDANSPLHF.

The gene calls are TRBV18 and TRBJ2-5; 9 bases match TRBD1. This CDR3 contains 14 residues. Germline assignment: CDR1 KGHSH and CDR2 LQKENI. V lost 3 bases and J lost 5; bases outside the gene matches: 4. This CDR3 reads CASSPSGQGETQYF. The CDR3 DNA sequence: TGTGCCAGCTCACCCTCCGGACAGGGGGAGACCCAGTACTTC.

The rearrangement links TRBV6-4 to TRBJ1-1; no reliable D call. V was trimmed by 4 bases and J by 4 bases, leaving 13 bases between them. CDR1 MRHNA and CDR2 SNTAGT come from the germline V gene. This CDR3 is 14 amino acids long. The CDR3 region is CASSGTPGGTEAFF. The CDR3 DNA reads TGTGCCAGCAGTGGGACGCCAGGAGGCACTGAAGCTTTCTTT.

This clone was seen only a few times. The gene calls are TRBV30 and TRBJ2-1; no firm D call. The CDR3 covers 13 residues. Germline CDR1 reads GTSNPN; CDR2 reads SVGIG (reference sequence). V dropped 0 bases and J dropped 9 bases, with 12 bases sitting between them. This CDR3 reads CAWSVSGATEQFF. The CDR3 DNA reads TGTGCCTGGAGTGTGTCAGGAGCAACTGAGCAGTTCTTC. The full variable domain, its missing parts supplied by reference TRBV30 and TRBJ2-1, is SQTIHQWPATLVQPVGSPLSLECTVEGTSNPNLYWYRQAAGRGLQLLFYSVGIGQISSEVPQNLSASRPQDRQFILSSKKLLLSDSGFYLCAWSVSGATEQFFGPGTRLTVL.

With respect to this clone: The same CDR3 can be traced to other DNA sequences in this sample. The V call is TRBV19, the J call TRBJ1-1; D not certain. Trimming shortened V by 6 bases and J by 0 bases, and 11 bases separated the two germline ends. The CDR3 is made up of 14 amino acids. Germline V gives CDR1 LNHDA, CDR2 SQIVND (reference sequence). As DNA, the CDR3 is TGTGCCAGTAGCCGTAAGGACTTGAACACTGAAGCTTTCTTT. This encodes CASSRKDLNTEAFF.

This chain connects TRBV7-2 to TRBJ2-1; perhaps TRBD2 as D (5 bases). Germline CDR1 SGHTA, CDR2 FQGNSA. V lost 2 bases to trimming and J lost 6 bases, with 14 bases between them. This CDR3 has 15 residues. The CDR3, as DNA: TGTGCCAGCAGCTTAATGTGGTCTACTAGCAATGAGCAGTTCTTC. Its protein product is CASSLMWSTSNEQFF.

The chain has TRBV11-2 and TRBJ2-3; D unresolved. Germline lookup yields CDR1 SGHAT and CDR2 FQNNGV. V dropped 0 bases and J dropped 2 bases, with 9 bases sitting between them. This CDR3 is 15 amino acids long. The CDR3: CASSLDGISTDTQYF. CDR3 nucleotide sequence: TGTGCCAGCAGCTTAGATGGAATTTCCACAGATACGCAGTATTTT.

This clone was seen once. CDR3 sequence reads: CASSPTTGPLSFYEQYF. CDR3 bases: TGTGCCAGCAGCCCAACGACCGGACCGTTGTCCTTCTACGAGCAGTACTTC. The gene calls are TRBV7-8 and TRBJ2-7; D gene ambiguous. The CDR3 loop spans 17 amino acids. Germline CDR1 is SGHVS and CDR2 is FQNEAQ. V lost 5 bases and J lost 3, with 23 bases in between.